Below are 14 T cell receptor beta chains sequenced from a single sample in a study of human T cells and chemical hapten exposure. A single record per CDR3 protein comes from TCRdb applying MiXCR to the RACE reads. This table holds roughly 50,000 distinct CDR3 sequences, about 10% found once. The time point denotes: patch test 1, 2 weeks after DPC sensitization. The treatment: therapeutic diphenylcyclopropenone sensitization with weekly scalp DPC. Blood, whole and unfractionated, served as the source for total RNA extraction. Source: whole blood, taken in connection with sensitization to the hapten diphenylcyclopropenone (DPC). The receptors were gathered from a woman between 40 and 55 years old with alopecia areata. Some clones in this sample may be carry-over from other donors' samples.

Note on this clonotype: Mismatch with germline at one junction end may stem from a read error. The chain recombines TRBV28 with TRBJ2-7; D is perhaps TRBD1 or TRBD2 (5 bases each). Germline loops: CDR1 MDHEN, CDR2 SYDVKM. The CDR3 is made up of 11 amino acids. As DNA, the CDR3 is TGTGCCAGCGCCAAAACGGGACGGAAGATATTC. This sequence encodes CASAKTGRKIF.

This clonotype appeared a few times. The chain carries TRBV11-3 and TRBJ1-4; D remains ambiguous. Germline loops: CDR1 SGHNT, CDR2 YENEEA. The CDR3 extends over 15 amino acids. V lost 4 bases and J lost 1, with 10 bases in between. The CDR3 here is CASSSNRLTNEKLFF. For the CDR3, the DNA is TGTGCCAGCAGCTCTAACAGATTAACTAATGAAAAACTGTTTTTT.

This clonotype has a count of ten or more. The chain uses TRBV24-1 and TRBJ1-2, with D unclear. This CDR3 is 11 amino acids long. V lost 4 bases and J 8 bases, leaving 7 bases between the germline ends. From germline, CDR1 is KGHDR and CDR2 SFDVKD. The DNA for the CDR3 is TGTGCCACCAGTGACAATAACGGCTACACCTTC. This translates into CATSDNNGYTF.

The sample holds many counts of this clonotype. This rearrangement joins TRBV5-4 to TRBJ2-7, with 7 bases fitting TRBD2. The CDR3 consists of 17 residues. Germline V gives CDR1 SGHNT, CDR2 YYREEE (reference sequence). The V segment lost 0 bases and the J segment 0 bases; nucleotides outside the gene matches: 9. The CDR3 DNA reads TGTGCCAGCAGCTTGGGGGCTAGCGGTCCGAGCTCCTACGAGCAGTACTTC. Protein: CASSLGASGPSSYEQYF.

The chain employs TRBV9 and TRBJ2-3; the D is unclear. Between the trimmed V and J ends, which lost 0 bases and 3 bases, there was a span of 8 bases. CDR1 and CDR2 (germline): SGDLS, YYNGEE. This CDR3 spans 14 amino acids. The CDR3 region has the DNA TGTGCCAGCAGCGTAGTTCCAGCTACAGATACGCAGTATTTT. This sequence encodes CASSVVPATDTQYF.

This clonotype was detected ten times or more. The V and J genes are TRBV6-1 and TRBJ2-7, with TRBD1 identical over 8 bases. The germline CDR1 and CDR2 sequences are MNHNS and SASEGT. The CDR3 runs 14 residues. Trimming removed 7 bases from V and 4 bases from J; junction bases left unmatched: 9. CDR3 amino acids: CASNSATGGYEQYF. CDR3 DNA sequence: TGTGCCAGCAATTCGGCCACAGGGGGGTACGAGCAGTACTTC.

This clonotype was seen repeatedly, ten times or more. V gene TRBV7-6 combines with J gene TRBJ1-5; 7 bases match TRBD1. The CDR3 consists of 13 residues. Germline CDR1 reads SGHVS; CDR2 reads FNYEAQ. J gave up 4 bases and V 5 bases, and 2 bases lay outside the gene matches. In DNA form, the CDR3 reads TGTGCCAGCAGCCGGGACAGAAATCAGCCCCAGCATTTT. Protein sequence: CASSRDRNQPQHF. Supplemented by reference TRBV7-6 and TRBJ1-5, the full variable domain reads GAGVSQSPRYKVTKRGQDVALRCDPISGHVSLYWYRQALGQGPEFLTYFNYEAQQDKSGLPNDRFSAERPEGSISTLTIQRTEQRDSAMYRCASSRDRNQPQHFGDGTRLSIL.

This rearrangement joins TRBV27 to TRBJ1-4, with D possibly being TRBD1 (5 bases). Germline assignment: CDR1 MNHEY and CDR2 SMNVEV (reference sequence). Trimming cost V 1 base and J 10 bases, with 16 bases left between them. The CDR3 length is 15 residues. The CDR3 bases are TGTGCCAGCAGTTTATTGAGTAGGGTGGGGCGAAAACTGTTTTTT. Its translation is CASSLLSRVGRKLFF. The whole variable domain, filled in from reference TRBV27 and TRBJ1-4, reads EAQVTQNPRYLITVTGKKLTVTCSQNMNHEYMSWYRQDPGLGLRQIYYSMNVEVTDKGDVPEGYKVSRKEKRNFPLILESPSPNQTSLYFCASSLLSRVGRKLFFGSGTQLSVL.

This clonotype was seen a handful of times. This chain uses TRBV12-3 or TRBV12-4 with TRBJ2-7, with 14 bases lining up with TRBD2. This CDR3 contains 13 residues. V shed 10 bases, J shed 5 bases, and the junction held 4 bases outside the gene matches. The CDR3: CATRGLAGDEQYF. CDR3 DNA sequence: TGTGCCACCAGGGGACTAGCGGGAGACGAGCAGTACTTC.

Turning to this clonotype: A much larger clone sits a single nucleotide away, making a read error possible. Here the CDR3 reads CASSFVDNNQPQHF. CDR3 DNA sequence: TGTGCCAGCAGTTTCGTAGATAACAATCAGCCCCAGCATTTT. The chain couples TRBV12-3 or TRBV12-4 to TRBJ1-5; D not resolved. The CDR3 is made up of 14 amino acids. Trimming shortened V by 3 bases and J by 3 bases, and 9 bases separated the two germline ends.

This chain uses TRBV7-3 with TRBJ2-2, with TRBD1 matching over 10 bases. V lost 5 bases, J lost 4 bases, and 4 bases stayed unmatched. Germline V gene data show CDR1 as SGHTA and CDR2 as FQGTGA. There are 15 residues in the CDR3. CDR3 nucleotide sequence: TGTGCCAGCAGCCAGACAGGGGGCGGCACCGGGGAGCTGTTTTTT. Its translation is CASSQTGGGTGELFF.

The table lists this clonotype with a few counts. The J gene is TRBJ1-4, the V gene TRBV28, with D possibly TRBD1 on 5 matching bases. Germline assignment: CDR1 MDHEN and CDR2 SYDVKM. V gave up 6 bases and J gave up 7 bases, with 21 bases separating them. This CDR3 contains 16 residues. CDR3 region: CASSLILGDLGEKLFF. The CDR3 DNA reads as TGTGCCAGCAGCCTTATTTTGGGGGATCTTGGTGAAAAACTGTTTTTT.

Ten or more counts support this clonotype. V is TRBV6-2 or TRBV6-3 and J is TRBJ2-5; D not resolved. Germline assignment: CDR1 MNHEY and CDR2 SVGEGT. This CDR3 has 15 amino acids. V was trimmed by 2 bases and J by 0 bases, leaving 10 bases between them. In DNA form, the CDR3 reads TGTGCCAGCAGTTACCGCGGACCGTACCAAGAGACCCAGTACTTC. Translating it yields CASSYRGPYQETQYF.

Comments on this clonotype: This could be a read error, since a much larger clone is one nucleotide away. The chain joins TRBV7-2 to TRBJ2-3; 7 nucleotides align to TRBD2. Per the germline V gene, CDR1 is SGHTA and CDR2 is FQGNSA. The CDR3 has 14 amino acids. The V gene end was trimmed by 7 bases and the J gene end by 1 base; junction bases not matched to a gene: 5. CDR3 nucleotides: TGTGCCAGCACCCGCCGGGGGGGCACAGATACGCAGTATTTT. It translates to CASTRRGGTDTQYF.